The clone carrying this T cell receptor (beta chain) has just a few counts. Antigen unknown. MiXCR, run by TCRdb on the 5' RACE reads, gives a single entry per CDR3 protein. Here the sample spans 500,000 to 650,000 distinct CDR3 sequences, over 9% being singletons. This entry belongs to a study of T cells after yellow fever vaccination. Study-wide results and caveats: Weaker, the secondary response had a peak occurring faster, on day 5 versus 15.

V lost 0 bases, J lost 8 bases, and 11 bases stayed unmatched. Germline V gene lookup returns CDR1 WNHNN and CDR2 SYGVQD (reference sequence). This CDR3 has 17 residues. Sequenced material: PBMCs, taken on the day of the yellow fever booster vaccination. This rearrangement joins TRBV10-1 to TRBJ2-1, with 9 bases aligning to TRBD2. This clonotype was obtained from a man younger than 45 who received the YFV17D yellow fever vaccine. The CDR3 protein is CASSESPVAGALDEQFF. DNA of the CDR3: TGCGCCAGCAGTGAGTCGCCGGTAGCGGGAGCTTTAGATGAGCAGTTCTTC.